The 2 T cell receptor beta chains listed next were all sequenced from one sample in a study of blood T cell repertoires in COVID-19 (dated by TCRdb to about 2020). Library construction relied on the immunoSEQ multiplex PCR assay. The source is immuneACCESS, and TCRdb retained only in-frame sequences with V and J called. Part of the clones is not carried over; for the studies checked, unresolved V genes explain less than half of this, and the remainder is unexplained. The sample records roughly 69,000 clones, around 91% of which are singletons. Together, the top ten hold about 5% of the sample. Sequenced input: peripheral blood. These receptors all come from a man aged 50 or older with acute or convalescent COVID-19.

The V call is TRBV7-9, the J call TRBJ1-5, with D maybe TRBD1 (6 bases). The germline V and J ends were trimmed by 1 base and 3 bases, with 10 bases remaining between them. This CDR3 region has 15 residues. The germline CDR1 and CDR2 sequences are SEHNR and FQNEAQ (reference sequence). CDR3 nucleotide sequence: TGTGCCAGCAGCTTAGAAACAGGGCCCAATCAGCCCCAGCATTTT. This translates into CASSLETGPNQPQHF.

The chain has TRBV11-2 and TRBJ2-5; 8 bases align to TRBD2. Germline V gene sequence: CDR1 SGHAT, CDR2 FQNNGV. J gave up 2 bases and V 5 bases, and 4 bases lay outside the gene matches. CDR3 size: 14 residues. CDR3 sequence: CASSRTSGQETQYF. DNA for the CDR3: TGTGCCAGCAGCCGCACTAGCGGACAAGAGACCCAGTACTTC. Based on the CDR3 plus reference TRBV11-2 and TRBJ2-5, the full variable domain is EAGVAQSPRYKIIEKRQSVAFWCNPISGHATLYWYQQILGQGPKLLIQFQNNGVVDDSQLPKDRFSAERLKGVDSTLKIQPAKLEDSAVYLCASSRTSGQETQYFGPGTRLLVL.